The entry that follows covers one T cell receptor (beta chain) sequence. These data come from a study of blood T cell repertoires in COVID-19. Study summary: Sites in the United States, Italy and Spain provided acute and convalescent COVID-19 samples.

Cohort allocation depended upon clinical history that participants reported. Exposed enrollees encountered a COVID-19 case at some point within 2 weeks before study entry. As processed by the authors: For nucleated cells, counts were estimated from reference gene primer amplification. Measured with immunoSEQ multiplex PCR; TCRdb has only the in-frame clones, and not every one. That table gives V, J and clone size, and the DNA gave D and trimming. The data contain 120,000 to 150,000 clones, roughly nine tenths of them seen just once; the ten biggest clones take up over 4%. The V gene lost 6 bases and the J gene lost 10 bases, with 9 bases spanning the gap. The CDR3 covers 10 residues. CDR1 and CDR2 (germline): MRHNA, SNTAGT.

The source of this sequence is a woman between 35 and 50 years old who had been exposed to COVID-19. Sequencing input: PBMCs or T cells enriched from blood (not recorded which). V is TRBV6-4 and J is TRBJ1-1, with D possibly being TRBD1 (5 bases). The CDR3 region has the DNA TGTGCCAGCAGGGGGGAGGGAGCTTTCTTT. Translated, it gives CASRGEGAFF.